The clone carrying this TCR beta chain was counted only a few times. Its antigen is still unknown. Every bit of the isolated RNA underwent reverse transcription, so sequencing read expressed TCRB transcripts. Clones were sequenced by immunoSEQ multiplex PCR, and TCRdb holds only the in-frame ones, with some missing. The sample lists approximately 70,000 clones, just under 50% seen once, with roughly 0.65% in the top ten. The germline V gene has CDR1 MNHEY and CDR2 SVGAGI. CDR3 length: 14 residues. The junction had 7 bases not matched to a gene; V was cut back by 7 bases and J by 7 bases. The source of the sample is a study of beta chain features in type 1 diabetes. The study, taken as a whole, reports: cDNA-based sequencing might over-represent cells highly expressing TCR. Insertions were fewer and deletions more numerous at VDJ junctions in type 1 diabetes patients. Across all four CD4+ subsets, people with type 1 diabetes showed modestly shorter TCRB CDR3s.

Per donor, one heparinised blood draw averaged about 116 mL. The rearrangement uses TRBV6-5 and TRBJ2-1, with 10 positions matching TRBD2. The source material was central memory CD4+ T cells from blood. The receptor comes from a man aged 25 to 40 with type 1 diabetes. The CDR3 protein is CASTPGLARNEQFF. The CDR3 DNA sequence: TGTGCCAGCACCCCGGGACTAGCGCGTAATGAGCAGTTCTTC.